This TCR beta chain was sequenced for a study of T cell responses to AZD1222 COVID-19 vaccine. Regarding the study as a whole: Unmutated variant regions are reportedly targeted by nearly half of spike-specific TCRs. It was only after the peak T cell response that any repertoires were sampled.

TCRdb keeps only in-frame clones here, not all; method: immunoSEQ multiplex PCR. The profile shows 50,000 to 65,000 clones, about 90% of them singletons. The CDR3 is 13 residues long. The V and J ends lost 9 bases and 2 bases respectively, with 11 bases between them. A remark on this clone: What it binds is not known.

The receptor was derived from an adult who received the AZD1222 COVID-19 vaccine. Sequencing used peripheral blood, obtained 28 days after the second AZD1222 dose. The rearrangement joins TRBV12-3 or TRBV12-4 to TRBJ1-3; maybe TRBD1 (5 bases). The CDR3, as DNA: TGTGCCAGTAGCGGGGCGGCTGGAAACACCATATATTTT. It codes for CASSGAAGNTIYF.